Sequencing of this T cell receptor beta chain was carried out in a study of T cell changes during pregnancy in multiple sclerosis. Some clones are missing from TCRdb's copy, which holds only in-frame ones; the method was immunoSEQ multiplex PCR. In the table there are about 85,000 clones, approximately 93% of which are singletons. V shed 2 bases, J shed 4 bases, and the junction held 4 bases outside the gene matches. This CDR3 is built from 17 residues. CDR1 is KGHSH, CDR2 LQKENI, per germline. Specimen: peripheral blood, collected in the first trimester of pregnancy. The chain joins TRBV18 to TRBJ2-3; 15 bases match TRBD2. The sequence was obtained from a female donor with multiple sclerosis, enrolled in a pregnancy study. The CDR3 DNA is TGTGCCAGCTCACCAAGGACTAGCGGGGGGGCGTCAGATACGCAGTATTTT. Its protein product is CASSPRTSGGASDTQYF.